This T cell receptor (beta chain) emerged from a study of blood T cell repertoires in COVID-19. In the study overall: Samples taken during acute and convalescent COVID-19 were collected in the United States, Italy and Spain. PBMCs, B-cell-depleted T cells, or T cells provided the cDNA or gDNA that made up the material.

Of note for this clone: The same CDR3 arises from other DNA sequences in this sample as well.

Original processing methods: Quantification of nucleated cells was approximated via reference gene primer amplification. Here immunoSEQ multiplex PCR was the method, and the copy in TCRdb shows in-frame clones only, minus some. V and J calls and clone size are copied from that table; D and trimming were computed from the DNA. The table includes about 280,000 clones, 70% to 90% detected once. The CDR3 covers 13 residues. V was shortened by 11 bases and J by 2 bases, with 15 bases between the two germline ends. Sequencing was performed on peripheral blood. The chain links TRBV12-3 or TRBV12-4 to TRBJ1-2, with D perhaps matching TRBD1 (6 bases). The receptor's source is a woman in her 70s with acute or convalescent COVID-19. DNA for the CDR3: TGTGCCTCCAGCTCAGGGGACAACTATGGCTACACCTTC. Encoded protein: CASSSGDNYGYTF.